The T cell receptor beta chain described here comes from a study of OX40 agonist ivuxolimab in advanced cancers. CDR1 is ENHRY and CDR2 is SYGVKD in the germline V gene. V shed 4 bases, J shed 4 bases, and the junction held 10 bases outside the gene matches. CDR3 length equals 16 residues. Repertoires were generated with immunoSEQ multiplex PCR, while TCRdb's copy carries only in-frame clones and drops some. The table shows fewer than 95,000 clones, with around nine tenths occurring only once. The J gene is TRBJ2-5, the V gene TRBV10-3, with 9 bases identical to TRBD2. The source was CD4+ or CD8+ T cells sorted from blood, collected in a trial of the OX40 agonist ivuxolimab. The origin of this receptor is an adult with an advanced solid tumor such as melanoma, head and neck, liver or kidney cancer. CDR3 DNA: TGTGCCATCAGTGGGGGGCTAGCGGGAATTGGAGAGACCCAGTACTTC. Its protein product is CAISGGLAGIGETQYF.